The 14 T cell receptor beta chains reported below all come from one sample, sequenced in a study of tumor-infiltrating lymphocytes in primary liver carcinoma. Blood RNA originated from unsorted whole blood, with germline DNA additionally extracted. From about 530 ng total RNA, TCR beta cDNA was generated with a primer in the constant region. Libraries for TCR beta were built through three nested multiplex PCR rounds, which together made up a slightly modified ARM-PCR procedure. The study ran its first two PCR rounds for roughly 11 cycles each, using TRBV1-TRBV30 forward primers and a C-beta reverse primer. Each CDR3 protein is one row after TCRdb ran MiXCR on the multiplex PCR reads. The repertoire holds about 320,000 distinct CDR3 sequences, with 60% to 80% as singletons. Sequences were obtained from peripheral blood. The receptors derive from a man aged 35 to 55 with primary liver carcinoma and hepatitis B virus infection.

In regard to this clonotype: Compared with germline, one end of the junction differs, possibly owing to a read error. The chain combines TRBV5-1 with TRBJ1-4; D may be TRBD1 (5 bases). The CDR3 is 15 residues long. Germline CDR1 SGHRS, CDR2 YFSETQ. In DNA, the CDR3 is TGCTCCAGCAGCGTGGGGACGGGGCGAGGGGAAAAACTGTTTTTT. Translation gives CSSSVGTGRGEKLFF. Full variable domain (outside the CDR3, taken from reference TRBV5-1 and TRBJ1-4): KAGVTQTPRYLIKTRGQQVTLSCSPISGHRSVSWYQQTPGQGLQFLFEYFSETQRNKGNFPGRFSGRQFSNSRSEMNVSTLELGDSALYLCSSSVGTGRGEKLFFGSGTQLSVL.

In regard to this clonotype: The CDR3 ends on some other residue instead of the conserved phenylalanine or tryptophan, so this is likely a read error. The rearrangement links TRBV7-9 to TRBJ2-6, with TRBD1 matching 9 bases. Germline trimming cut 5 bases from V and 2 bases from J; bases unmatched to any gene: 4. Germline CDR1 and CDR2: SEHNR and FQNEAQ (reference sequence). This CDR3 region has 16 residues. The CDR3 is CASSKNRGPGANVLTL. The CDR3 DNA is TGTGCCAGCAGCAAGAACAGGGGGCCTGGGGCCAACGTCCTGACTCTC.

About this clonotype itself: With a much larger clone just one base away, this may be a read error. The V and J genes are TRBV12-3 or TRBV12-4 and TRBJ2-1; D call uncertain. V gave up 6 bases and J gave up 5 bases, with 5 bases separating them. This CDR3 contains 11 residues. Here the CDR3 reads CASSTHNEQFF. CDR3 DNA sequence: TGTGCCAGCAGCACTCACAATGAGCAGTTCTTC.

This clonotype was found a few times. Being one base from a much bigger clone, this may be a read error. V is TRBV6-5 and J is TRBJ2-3; tentative D call: TRBD2 (5 bases). Germline CDR1 reads MNHEY; CDR2 reads SVGAGI. The CDR3 spans 15 residues. The CDR3 sequence is CASCYSPVGGDTQYF. CDR3 in DNA: TGTGCCAGCTGTTACTCGCCAGTTGGAGGTGATACGCAGTATTTT.

A word on this clonotype: This may arise from a read error, as a much more abundant clone is one base away. The chain carries TRBV6-5 and TRBJ2-7; D perhaps matches TRBD1 (6 bases). CDR3 length: 15 amino acids. V dropped 5 bases and J dropped 2 bases, with 16 bases sitting between them. Per the germline V gene, CDR1 is MNHEY and CDR2 is SVGAGI. CDR3 in amino acids: CASSALQGPPYEQYF. The CDR3 coding sequence is TGTGCCAGCAGTGCGCTCCAGGGGCCCCCCTACGAGCAGTACTTC.

On this clonotype: Given a much more abundant clone one base away, this may be a read error. The chain is built from TRBV6-1 and TRBJ1-4; D unclear. V lost 5 bases and J lost 8, with 18 bases in between. The CDR3 covers 15 residues. Germline CDR1 MNHNS, CDR2 SASEGT. CDR3 coding DNA: TGTGCCAGCAGTCTCCTCGCGGGGTTTAAAGAAAAACTGTTTTTT. The encoded protein is CASSLLAGFKEKLFF.

Turning to this clonotype: The junction differs from germline at one of its ends, possibly a read error. This rearrangement joins TRBV4-1 to TRBJ2-5; possibly TRBD1 for D (5 bases). The CDR3 is 14 residues long. CDR1 MGHRA and CDR2 YSYEKL come from the germline V gene. The CDR3 sequence is CAGSHWTFQETQYF. The DNA for the CDR3 is TGTGCCGGCAGCCACTGGACATTCCAAGAGACCCAGTACTTC.

The table lists this clonotype with a few counts. The chain links TRBV5-1 to TRBJ1-4; 7 positions agree with TRBD1. V was clipped by 4 bases and J by 8 bases; unmatched bases: 8. The CDR3 is 14 amino acids. Germline CDR1 and CDR2: SGHRS and YFSETQ. The CDR3 reads CASSHPGGGEKLFF. DNA for the CDR3: TGCGCCAGCAGCCACCCAGGGGGAGGGGAAAAACTGTTTTTT.

V and J are TRBV12-3 or TRBV12-4 and TRBJ2-7; 7 bases are a match to TRBD2. The CDR3 sequence is 14 residues long. V dropped 3 bases and J dropped 4; count of bases not matched to a gene: 6. This CDR3 reads CASSFGQGGYEQYF. The CDR3 DNA reads TGTGCCAGCAGTTTCGGGCAGGGAGGGTACGAGCAGTACTTC.

This clonotype came up a few times. The genes are TRBV2 and TRBJ1-1, with a weak D call TRBD1 (6 bases). The V end lost 7 bases, the J end lost 1 base, and 19 bases lay between the germline ends. This CDR3 has 16 amino acids. Germline CDR1 is SNHLY and CDR2 is FYNNEI. The CDR3 DNA is TGTGCCAGCAACGAGGGAATGGGACAAACGAACACTGAAGCTTTCTTT. It codes for CASNEGMGQTNTEAFF.

The chain employs TRBV28 and TRBJ1-1; no firm D call. There are 14 residues in the CDR3. Germline lookup yields CDR1 MDHEN and CDR2 SYDVKM. Trimming took 5 bases from V and 0 from J, leaving 10 bases between them. CDR3 amino acids: CASSPSHMNTEAFF. For the CDR3, the DNA is TGTGCCAGCAGTCCCTCCCACATGAACACTGAAGCTTTCTTT.

This clonotype was observed many times. The chain joins TRBV5-4 to TRBJ2-7, with 9 bases that match TRBD2. After removal of 4 bases from V and 3 bases from J, the junction contained 8 bases not matched to a gene. Germline CDR1 reads SGHNT; CDR2 reads YYREEE (reference sequence). CDR3 length: 15 residues. DNA for the CDR3: TGTGCCAGCAGCCACCGGACTAGCGCGCACTACGAGCAGTACTTC. This gives the protein CASSHRTSAHYEQYF.

The chain links TRBV6-6 to TRBJ2-1; TRBD1 matches 7 bases. This CDR3 comprises 15 residues. CDR1 MNHNY and CDR2 SVGAGI come from the germline V gene (reference sequence). Trimming cost V 5 bases and J 12 bases; bases outside gene matches: 16. The CDR3 protein is CASSRQGNKNDGQFF. In DNA form, the CDR3 reads TGTGCCAGCAGTCGACAGGGAAATAAAAACGATGGGCAGTTCTTC.

This clonotype was detected ten times or more. This chain uses TRBV4-3 with TRBJ2-1; D ambiguous. This CDR3 comprises 15 residues. Germline V gene data show CDR1 as LGHNA and CDR2 as YSLEER. Trimming took off 0 bases at V and 3 bases at J, with 9 bases between the two ends. CDR3 protein: CASSQDGVNYNEQFF. Here the CDR3 DNA reads TGCGCCAGCAGCCAAGATGGGGTGAACTACAATGAGCAGTTCTTC.